The present entry profiles one T cell receptor (beta chain) with its context. Its antigen is currently unknown. TCR beta CDR3 regions were amplified from RNA transcripts. TCR CDR3 regions were first amplified by RT-PCR with HTBI primers. TCRdb passed the multiplex PCR reads through MiXCR, listing each CDR3 protein once. Of hundreds of thousands of distinct CDR3 sequences listed, about 43% are singletons. The data stem from a study of T cells in Graves' hyperthyroidism and ophthalmopathy. Study results and caveats: Ophthalmopathy was distinguished from stable hyperthyroidism by 13 V-J signatures. Median prediction lead before ophthalmopathy onset was 6 to 8 months with the model. In blood, most of the thyroid clonotypes expanded above 0.001 were also present.

Stable disease denoted Graves' hyperthyroidism without ophthalmopathy progression within 18 months. This CDR3 is built from 16 residues. CDR1 is KGHDR, CDR2 SFDVKD, per germline. The trim removed 5 bases at V and 6 bases at J, leaving 10 bases unmatched. This rearrangement joins TRBV24-1 to TRBJ2-7, with TRBD2 identical over 12 bases. This TCR came from a woman between 18 and 29 years old with Graves' hyperthyroidism. Specimen: peripheral blood or thyroid tissue (not recorded which). CDR3 protein: CATSGPTTSGRGEQYF. CDR3 bases: TGTGCCACCAGTGGTCCCACGACTAGCGGGAGAGGCGAGCAGTACTTC.